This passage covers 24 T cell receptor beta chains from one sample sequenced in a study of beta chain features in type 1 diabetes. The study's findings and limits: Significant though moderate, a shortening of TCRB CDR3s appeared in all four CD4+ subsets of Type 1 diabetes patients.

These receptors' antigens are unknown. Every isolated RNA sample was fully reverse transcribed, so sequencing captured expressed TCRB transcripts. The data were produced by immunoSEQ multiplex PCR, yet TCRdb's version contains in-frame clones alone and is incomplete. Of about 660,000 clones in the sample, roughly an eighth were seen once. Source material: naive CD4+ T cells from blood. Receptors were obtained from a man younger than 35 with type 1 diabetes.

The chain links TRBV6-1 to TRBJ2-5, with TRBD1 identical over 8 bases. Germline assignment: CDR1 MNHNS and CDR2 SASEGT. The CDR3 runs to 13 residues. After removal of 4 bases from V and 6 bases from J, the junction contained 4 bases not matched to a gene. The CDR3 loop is CASSAGGSQTQYF. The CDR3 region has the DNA TGTGCCAGCAGTGCAGGGGGCAGCCAGACCCAGTACTTC.

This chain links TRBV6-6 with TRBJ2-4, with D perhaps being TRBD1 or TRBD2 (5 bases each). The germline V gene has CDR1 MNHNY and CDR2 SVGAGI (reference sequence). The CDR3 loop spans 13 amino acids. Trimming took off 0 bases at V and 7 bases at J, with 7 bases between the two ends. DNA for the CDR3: TGTGCCAGCAGTTACTCAGAGGGGAACATTCAGTACTTC. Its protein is CASSYSEGNIQYF.

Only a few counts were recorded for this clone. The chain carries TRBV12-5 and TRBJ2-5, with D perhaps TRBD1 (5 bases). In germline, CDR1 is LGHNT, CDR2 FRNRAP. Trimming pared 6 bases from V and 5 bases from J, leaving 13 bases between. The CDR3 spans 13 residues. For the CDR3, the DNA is TGTGCTAGTGGAAAAGGGGTACCGGAGACCCAGTACTTC. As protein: CASGKGVPETQYF. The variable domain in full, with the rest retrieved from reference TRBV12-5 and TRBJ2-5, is DARVTQTPRHKVTEMGQEVTMRCQPILGHNTVFWYRQTMMQGLELLAYFRNRAPLDDSGMPKDRFSAEMPDATLATLKIQPSEPRDSAVYFCASGKGVPETQYFGPGTRLLVL.

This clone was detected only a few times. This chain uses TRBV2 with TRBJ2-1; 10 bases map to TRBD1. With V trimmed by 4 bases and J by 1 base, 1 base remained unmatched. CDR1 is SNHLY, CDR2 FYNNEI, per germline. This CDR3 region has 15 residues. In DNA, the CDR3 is TGTGCCAGCAGTGGGACAGGGGGTTCCTACAATGAGCAGTTCTTC. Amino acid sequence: CASSGTGGSYNEQFF.

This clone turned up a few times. CDR3 sequence (DNA): TGTGCCTGGAGAGGAGTTCAGGTGGGACGCTTGAACACTGAAGCTTTCTTT. Encoded protein: CAWRGVQVGRLNTEAFF. The chain combines TRBV30 with TRBJ1-1, with D perhaps matching TRBD1 (5 bases). The CDR3 has 17 residues. V was cut by 3 bases and J by 0 bases, with 20 bases left in between. The germline V gene encodes CDR1 GTSNPN and CDR2 SVGIG (reference sequence). Variable domain in full (rest from reference TRBV30 and TRBJ1-1): SQTIHQWPATLVQPVGSPLSLECTVEGTSNPNLYWYRQAAGRGLQLLFYSVGIGQISSEVPQNLSASRPQDRQFILSSKKLLLSDSGFYLCAWRGVQVGRLNTEAFFGQGTRLTVV.

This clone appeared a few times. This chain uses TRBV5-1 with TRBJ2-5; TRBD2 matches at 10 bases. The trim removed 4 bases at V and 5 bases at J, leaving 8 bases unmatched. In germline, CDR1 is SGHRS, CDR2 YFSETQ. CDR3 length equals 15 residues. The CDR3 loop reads CASSAALAGGETQYF. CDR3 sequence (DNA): TGCGCCAGCAGCGCCGCCTTAGCGGGAGGCGAGACCCAGTACTTC.

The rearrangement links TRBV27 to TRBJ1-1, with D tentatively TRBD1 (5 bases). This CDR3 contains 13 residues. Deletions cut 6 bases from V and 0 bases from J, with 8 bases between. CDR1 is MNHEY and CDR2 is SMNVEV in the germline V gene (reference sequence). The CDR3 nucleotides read TGTGCCAGCAGCCAGGGTATGAACACTGAAGCTTTCTTT. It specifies CASSQGMNTEAFF.

The CDR3 nucleotides are TGTGCCAGTAGCCGGGGAGGAGAGACCCAGTACTTC. Amino acid sequence: CASSRGGETQYF. The rearrangement uses TRBV19 and TRBJ2-5; possibly TRBD2 for D (6 bases). CDR3 length: 12 amino acids. CDR1 and CDR2 from the germline V gene are LNHDA and SQIVND (reference sequence). V lost 6 bases and J 4 bases, leaving 9 bases between the germline ends. The full variable domain, with the rest looked up from reference TRBV19 and TRBJ2-5, is DGGITQSPKYLFRKEGQNVTLSCEQNLNHDAMYWYRQDPGQGLRLIYYSQIVNDFQKGDIAEGYSVSREKKESFPLTVTSAQKNPTAFYLCASSRGGETQYFGPGTRLLVL.

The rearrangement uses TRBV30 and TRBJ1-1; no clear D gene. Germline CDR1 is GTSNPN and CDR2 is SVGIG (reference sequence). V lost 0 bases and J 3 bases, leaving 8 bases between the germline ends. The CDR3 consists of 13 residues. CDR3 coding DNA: TGTGCCTGGAGTGTAAACGGCTACACTGAAGCTTTCTTT. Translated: CAWSVNGYTEAFF.

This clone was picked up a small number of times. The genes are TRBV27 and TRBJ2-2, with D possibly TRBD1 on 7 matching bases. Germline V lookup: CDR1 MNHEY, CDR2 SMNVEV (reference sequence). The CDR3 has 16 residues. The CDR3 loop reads CASSSGGMPNTGELFF. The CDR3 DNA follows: TGTGCATCCTCCTCAGGGGGGATGCCGAACACCGGGGAGCTGTTTTTT.

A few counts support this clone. For the CDR3, the DNA is TGTGCCAGCCCGGGACAGGCCTATGGCTACACCTTC. It translates to CASPGQAYGYTF. This chain joins TRBV21-1 and TRBJ1-2; TRBD1 is the table's D call, not checked against the DNA. TRBV21-1 is labeled a pseudogene. The CDR3 has 12 amino acids.

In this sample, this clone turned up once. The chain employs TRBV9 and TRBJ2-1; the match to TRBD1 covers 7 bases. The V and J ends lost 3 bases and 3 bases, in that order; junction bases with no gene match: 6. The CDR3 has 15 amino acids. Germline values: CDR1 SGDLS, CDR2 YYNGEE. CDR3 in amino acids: CASSGTGDYYNEQFF. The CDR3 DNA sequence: TGTGCCAGCAGCGGAACAGGGGATTACTACAATGAGCAGTTCTTC.

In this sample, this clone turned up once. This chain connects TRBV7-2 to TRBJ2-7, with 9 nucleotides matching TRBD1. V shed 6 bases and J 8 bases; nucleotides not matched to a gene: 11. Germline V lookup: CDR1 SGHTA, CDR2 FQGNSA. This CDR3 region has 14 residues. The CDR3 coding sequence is TGTGCCAGCAGAGATCGACAGGGGGGTTGGAAGCAGTACTTC. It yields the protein CASRDRQGGWKQYF.

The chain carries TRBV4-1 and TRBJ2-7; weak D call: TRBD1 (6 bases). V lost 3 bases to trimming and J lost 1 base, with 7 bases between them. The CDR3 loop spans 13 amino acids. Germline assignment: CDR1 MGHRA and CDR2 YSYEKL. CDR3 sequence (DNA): TGCGCCAGCAGCCACGGACAGTCCTACGAGCAGTACTTC. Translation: CASSHGQSYEQYF.

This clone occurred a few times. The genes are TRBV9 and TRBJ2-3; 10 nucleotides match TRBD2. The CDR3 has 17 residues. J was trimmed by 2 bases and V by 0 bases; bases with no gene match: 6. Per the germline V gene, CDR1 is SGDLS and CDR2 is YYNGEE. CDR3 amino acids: CASSVVGSGGATDTQYF. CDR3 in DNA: TGTGCCAGCAGCGTAGTAGGAAGCGGGGGGGCCACAGATACGCAGTATTTT.

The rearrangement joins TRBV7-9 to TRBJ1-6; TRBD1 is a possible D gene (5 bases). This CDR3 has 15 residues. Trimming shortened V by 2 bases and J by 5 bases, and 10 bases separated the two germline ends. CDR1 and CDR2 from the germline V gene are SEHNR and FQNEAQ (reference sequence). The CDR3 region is CASSLWGGNNSPLHF. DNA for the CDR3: TGTGCCAGCAGCTTATGGGGCGGAAATAATTCACCCCTCCACTTT.

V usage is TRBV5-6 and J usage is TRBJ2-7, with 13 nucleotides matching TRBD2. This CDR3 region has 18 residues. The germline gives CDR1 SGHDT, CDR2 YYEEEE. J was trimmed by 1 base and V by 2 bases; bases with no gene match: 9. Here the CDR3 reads CASSFWTSGSPGSYEQYF. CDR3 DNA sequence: TGTGCCAGCAGCTTTTGGACTAGCGGGAGTCCAGGGTCCTACGAGCAGTACTTC.

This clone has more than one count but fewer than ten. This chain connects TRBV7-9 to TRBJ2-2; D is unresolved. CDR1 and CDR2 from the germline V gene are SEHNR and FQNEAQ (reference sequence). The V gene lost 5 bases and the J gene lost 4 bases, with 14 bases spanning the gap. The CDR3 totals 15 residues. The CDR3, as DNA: TGTGCCAGCAGCCCATTGGGGTACGGCACCGGGGAGCTGTTTTTT. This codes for CASSPLGYGTGELFF.

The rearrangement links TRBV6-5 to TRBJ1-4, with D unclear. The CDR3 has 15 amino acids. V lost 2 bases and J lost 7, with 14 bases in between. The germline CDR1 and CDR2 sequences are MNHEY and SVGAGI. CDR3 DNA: TGTGCCAGCAGTTACGGTGTCACCGGTGGTGAAAAACTGTTTTTT. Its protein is CASSYGVTGGEKLFF.

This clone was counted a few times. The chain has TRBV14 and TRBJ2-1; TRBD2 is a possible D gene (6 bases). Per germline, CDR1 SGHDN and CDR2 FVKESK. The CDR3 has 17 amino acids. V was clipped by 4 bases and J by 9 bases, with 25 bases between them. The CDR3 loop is CASSRRPSSPRGGEQFF. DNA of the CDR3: TGTGCCAGCAGCCGCAGACCGAGTTCCCCGAGGGGAGGTGAGCAGTTCTTC.

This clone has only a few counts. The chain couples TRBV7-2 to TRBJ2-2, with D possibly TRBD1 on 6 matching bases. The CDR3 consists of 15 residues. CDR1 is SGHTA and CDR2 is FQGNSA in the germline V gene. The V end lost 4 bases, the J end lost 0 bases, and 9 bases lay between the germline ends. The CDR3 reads CASSSQGSNTGELFF. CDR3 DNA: TGTGCCAGCAGCTCACAGGGATCGAACACCGGGGAGCTGTTTTTT. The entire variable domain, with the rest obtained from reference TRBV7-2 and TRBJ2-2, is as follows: GAGVSQSPSNKVTEKGKDVELRCDPISGHTALYWYRQSLGQGLEFLIYFQGNSAPDKSGLPSDRFSAERTGGSVSTLTIQRTQQEDSAVYLCASSSQGSNTGELFFGEGSRLTVL.

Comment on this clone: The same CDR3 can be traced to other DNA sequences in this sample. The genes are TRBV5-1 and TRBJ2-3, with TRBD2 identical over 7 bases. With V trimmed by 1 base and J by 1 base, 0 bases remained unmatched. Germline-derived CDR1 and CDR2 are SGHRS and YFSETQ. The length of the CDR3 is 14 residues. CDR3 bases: TGCGCCAGCAGCTTGAGCGGGGGCACAGATACGCAGTATTTT. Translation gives CASSLSGGTDTQYF. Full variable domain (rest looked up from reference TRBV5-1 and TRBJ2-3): KAGVTQTPRYLIKTRGQQVTLSCSPISGHRSVSWYQQTPGQGLQFLFEYFSETQRNKGNFPGRFSGRQFSNSRSEMNVSTLELGDSALYLCASSLSGGTDTQYFGPGTRLTVL.

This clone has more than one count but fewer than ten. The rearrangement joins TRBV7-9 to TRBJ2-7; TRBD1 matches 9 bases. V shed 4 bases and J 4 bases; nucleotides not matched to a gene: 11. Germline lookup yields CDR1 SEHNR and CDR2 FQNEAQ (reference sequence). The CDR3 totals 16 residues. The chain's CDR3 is CASSSSGTGKAYEQYF. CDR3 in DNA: TGTGCCAGCAGCTCCTCCGGGACAGGGAAAGCGTACGAGCAGTACTTC.

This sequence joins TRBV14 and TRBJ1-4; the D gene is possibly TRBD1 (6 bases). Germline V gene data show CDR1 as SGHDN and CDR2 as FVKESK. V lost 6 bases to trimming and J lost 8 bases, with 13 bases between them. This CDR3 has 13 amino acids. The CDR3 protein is CASSWGATEKLFF. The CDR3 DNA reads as TGTGCCAGCAGTTGGGGGGCCACGGAAAAACTGTTTTTT.